What follows is one TCR beta chain and its context. The sample belongs to a study of PD-L1 blockade in urothelial cancer. For the study at large: Median T cell yield per blood sample was 110,000 to 150,000 cells.

V shed 4 bases and J 4 bases; nucleotides not matched to a gene: 9. This CDR3 contains 15 residues. Germline assignment: CDR1 SEHNR and CDR2 FQNEAQ (reference sequence). Clones were sequenced by immunoSEQ multiplex PCR, and TCRdb holds only the in-frame ones, with some missing. The sample lists fewer than 40,000 clones, over 70% occurring once. Sequencing used PBMCs, obtained around atezolizumab (anti-PD-L1) treatment. This receptor was taken from a man between 50 and 59 years old with urothelial cancer. V is TRBV7-9 and J is TRBJ1-2; the match to TRBD1 covers 7 bases. The CDR3 nucleotides read TGTGCCAGCAGCTGGGACCGGGGACAGTTCTATGGCTACACCTTC. Translated: CASSWDRGQFYGYTF. Full variable domain (outside the CDR3, taken from reference TRBV7-9 and TRBJ1-2): DTGVSQNPRHKITKRGQNVTFRCDPISEHNRLYWYRQTLGQGPEFLTYFQNEAQLEKSRLLSDRFSAERPKGSFSTLEIQRTEQGDSAMYLCASSWDRGQFYGYTFGSGTRLTVV.